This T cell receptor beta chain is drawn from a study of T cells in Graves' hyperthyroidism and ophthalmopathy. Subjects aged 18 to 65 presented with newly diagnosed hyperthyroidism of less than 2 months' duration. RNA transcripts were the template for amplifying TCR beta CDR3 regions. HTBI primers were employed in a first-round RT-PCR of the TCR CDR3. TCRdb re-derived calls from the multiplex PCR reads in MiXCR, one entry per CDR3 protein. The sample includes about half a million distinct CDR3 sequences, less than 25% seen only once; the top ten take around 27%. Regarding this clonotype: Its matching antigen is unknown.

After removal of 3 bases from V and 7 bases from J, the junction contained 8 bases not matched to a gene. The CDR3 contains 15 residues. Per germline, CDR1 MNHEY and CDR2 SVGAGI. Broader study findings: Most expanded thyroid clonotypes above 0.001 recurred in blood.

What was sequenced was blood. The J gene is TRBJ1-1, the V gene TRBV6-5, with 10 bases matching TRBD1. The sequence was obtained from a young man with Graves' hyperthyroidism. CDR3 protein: CASSYKTGGTDEAFF. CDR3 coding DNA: TGTGCCAGCAGTTATAAGACAGGGGGCACGGATGAAGCTTTCTTT.